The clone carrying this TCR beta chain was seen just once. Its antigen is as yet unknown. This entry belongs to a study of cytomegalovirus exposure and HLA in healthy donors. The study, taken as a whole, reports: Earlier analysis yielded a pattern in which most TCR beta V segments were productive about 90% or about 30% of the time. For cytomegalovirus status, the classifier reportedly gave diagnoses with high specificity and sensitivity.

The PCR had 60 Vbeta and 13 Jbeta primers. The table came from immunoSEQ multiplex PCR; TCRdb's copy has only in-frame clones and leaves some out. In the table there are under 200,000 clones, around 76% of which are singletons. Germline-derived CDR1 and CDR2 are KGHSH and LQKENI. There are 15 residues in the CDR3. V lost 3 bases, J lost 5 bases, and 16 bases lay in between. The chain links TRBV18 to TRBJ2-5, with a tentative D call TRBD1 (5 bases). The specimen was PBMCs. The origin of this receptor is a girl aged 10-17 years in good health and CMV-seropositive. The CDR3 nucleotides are TGTGCCAGCTCACCGCTCCCGTTCAAGGGGGAGACCCAGTACTTC. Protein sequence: CASSPLPFKGETQYF. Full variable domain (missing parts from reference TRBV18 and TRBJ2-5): NAGVMQNPRHLVRRRGQEARLRCSPMKGHSHVYWYRQLPEEGLKFMVYLQKENIIDESGMPKERFSAEFPKEGPSILRIQQVVRGDSAAYFCASSPLPFKGETQYFGPGTRLLVL.